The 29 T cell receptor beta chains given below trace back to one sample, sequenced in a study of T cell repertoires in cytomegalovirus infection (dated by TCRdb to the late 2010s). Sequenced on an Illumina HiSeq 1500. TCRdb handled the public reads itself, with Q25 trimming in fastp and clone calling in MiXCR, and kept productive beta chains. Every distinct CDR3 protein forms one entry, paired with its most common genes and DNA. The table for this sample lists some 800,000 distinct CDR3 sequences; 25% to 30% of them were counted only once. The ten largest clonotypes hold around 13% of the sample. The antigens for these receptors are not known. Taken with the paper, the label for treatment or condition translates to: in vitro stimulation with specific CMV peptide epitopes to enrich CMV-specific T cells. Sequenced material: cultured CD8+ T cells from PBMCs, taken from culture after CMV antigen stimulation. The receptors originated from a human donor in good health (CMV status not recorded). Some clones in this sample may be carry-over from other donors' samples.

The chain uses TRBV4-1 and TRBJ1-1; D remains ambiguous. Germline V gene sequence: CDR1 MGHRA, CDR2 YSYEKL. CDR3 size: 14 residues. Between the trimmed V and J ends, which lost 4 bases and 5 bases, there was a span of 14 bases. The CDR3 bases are TGCGCCAGCAGCCGCGCCTTGGGGTTAACTGAAGCTTTCTTT. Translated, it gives CASSRALGLTEAFF.

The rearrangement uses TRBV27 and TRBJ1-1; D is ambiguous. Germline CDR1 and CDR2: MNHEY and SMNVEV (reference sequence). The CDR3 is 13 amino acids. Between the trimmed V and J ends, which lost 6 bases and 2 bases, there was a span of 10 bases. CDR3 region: CASRLQKNTEAFF. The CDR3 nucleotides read TGTGCCAGCAGACTACAGAAAAACACTGAAGCTTTCTTT.

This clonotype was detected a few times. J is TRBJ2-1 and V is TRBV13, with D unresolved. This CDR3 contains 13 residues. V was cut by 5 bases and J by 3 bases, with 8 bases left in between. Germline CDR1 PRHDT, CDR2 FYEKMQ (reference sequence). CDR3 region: CASSGQNYNEQFF. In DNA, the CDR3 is TGTGCCAGCAGCGGGCAGAACTACAATGAGCAGTTCTTC.

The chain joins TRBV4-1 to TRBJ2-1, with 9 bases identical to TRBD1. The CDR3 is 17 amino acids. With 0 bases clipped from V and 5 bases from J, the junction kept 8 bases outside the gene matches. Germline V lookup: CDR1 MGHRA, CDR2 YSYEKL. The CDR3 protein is CASSQDGRDRANNEQFF. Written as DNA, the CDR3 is TGCGCCAGCAGCCAAGATGGCCGGGACAGGGCGAACAATGAGCAGTTCTTC.

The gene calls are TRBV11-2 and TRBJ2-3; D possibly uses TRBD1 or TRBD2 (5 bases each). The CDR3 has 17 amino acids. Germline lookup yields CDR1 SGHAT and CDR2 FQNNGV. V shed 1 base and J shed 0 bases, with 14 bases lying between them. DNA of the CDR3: TGTGCCAGCAGCTTAGGAACGGGGCGATCTAGCACAGATACGCAGTATTTT. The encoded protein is CASSLGTGRSSTDTQYF.

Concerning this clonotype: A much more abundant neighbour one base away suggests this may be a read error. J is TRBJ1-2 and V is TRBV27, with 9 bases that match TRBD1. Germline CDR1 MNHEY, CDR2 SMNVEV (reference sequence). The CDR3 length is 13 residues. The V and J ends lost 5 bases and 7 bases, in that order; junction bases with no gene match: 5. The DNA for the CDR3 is TGTGCCAGCAGTCCCGGGACAGGGTTTGGCTACACCTTC. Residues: CASSPGTGFGYTF.

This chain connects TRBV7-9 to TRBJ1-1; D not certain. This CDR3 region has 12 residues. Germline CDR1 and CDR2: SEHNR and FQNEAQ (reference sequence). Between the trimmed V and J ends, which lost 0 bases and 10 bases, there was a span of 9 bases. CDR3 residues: CASSLAGEGAFF. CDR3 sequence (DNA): TGTGCCAGCAGCTTAGCTGGGGAGGGAGCTTTCTTT.

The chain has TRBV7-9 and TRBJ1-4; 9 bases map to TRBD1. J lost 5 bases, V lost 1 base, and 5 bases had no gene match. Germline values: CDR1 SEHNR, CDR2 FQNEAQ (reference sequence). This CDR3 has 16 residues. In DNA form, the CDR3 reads TGTGCCAGCAGCTTAGACGGGACAGGGTTGAATGAAAAACTGTTTTTT. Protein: CASSLDGTGLNEKLFF.

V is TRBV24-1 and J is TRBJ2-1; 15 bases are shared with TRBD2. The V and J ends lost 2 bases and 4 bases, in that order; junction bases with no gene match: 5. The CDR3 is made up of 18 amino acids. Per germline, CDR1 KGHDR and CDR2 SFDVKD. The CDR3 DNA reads TGTGCCACCAGTGATTCACCTGGGACTAGCGGGAGGTACAATGAGCAGTTCTTC. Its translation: CATSDSPGTSGRYNEQFF.

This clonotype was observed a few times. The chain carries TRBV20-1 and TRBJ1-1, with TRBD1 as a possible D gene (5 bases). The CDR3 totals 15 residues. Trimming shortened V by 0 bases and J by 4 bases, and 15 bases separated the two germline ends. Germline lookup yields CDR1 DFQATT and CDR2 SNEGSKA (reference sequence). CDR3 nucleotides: TGCAGTGCTAGAGATTTCCAGGGATCCGGCACTGAAGCTTTCTTT. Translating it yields CSARDFQGSGTEAFF.

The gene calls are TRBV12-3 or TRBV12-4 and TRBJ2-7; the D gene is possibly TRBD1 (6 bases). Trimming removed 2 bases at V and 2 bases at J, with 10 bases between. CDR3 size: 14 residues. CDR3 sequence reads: CASSLRGGTYEQYF. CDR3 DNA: TGTGCCAGCAGTTTAAGAGGGGGAACCTACGAGCAGTACTTC.

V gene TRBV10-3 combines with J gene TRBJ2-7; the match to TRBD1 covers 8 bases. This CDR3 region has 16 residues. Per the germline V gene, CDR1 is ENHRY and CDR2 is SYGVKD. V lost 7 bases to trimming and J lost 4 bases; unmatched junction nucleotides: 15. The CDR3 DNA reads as TGTGCCATCATGCGACAGGGGCCGGACTCTGTTTACGAGCAGTACTTC. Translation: CAIMRQGPDSVYEQYF.

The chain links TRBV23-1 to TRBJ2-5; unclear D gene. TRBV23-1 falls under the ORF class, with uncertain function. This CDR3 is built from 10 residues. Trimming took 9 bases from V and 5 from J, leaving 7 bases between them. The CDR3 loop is CARTLETQYF. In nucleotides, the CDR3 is TGCGCCAGGACGTTGGAGACCCAGTACTTC.

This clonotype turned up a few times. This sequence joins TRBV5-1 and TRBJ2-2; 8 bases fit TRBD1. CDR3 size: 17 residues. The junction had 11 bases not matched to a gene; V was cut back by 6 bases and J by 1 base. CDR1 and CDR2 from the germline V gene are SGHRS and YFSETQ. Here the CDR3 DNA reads TGCGCCAGCATCGCCACCTCGGACAGGGAGAACACCGGGGAGCTGTTTTTT. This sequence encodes CASIATSDRENTGELFF. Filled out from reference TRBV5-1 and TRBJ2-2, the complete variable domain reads KAGVTQTPRYLIKTRGQQVTLSCSPISGHRSVSWYQQTPGQGLQFLFEYFSETQRNKGNFPGRFSGRQFSNSRSEMNVSTLELGDSALYLCASIATSDRENTGELFFGEGSRLTVL.

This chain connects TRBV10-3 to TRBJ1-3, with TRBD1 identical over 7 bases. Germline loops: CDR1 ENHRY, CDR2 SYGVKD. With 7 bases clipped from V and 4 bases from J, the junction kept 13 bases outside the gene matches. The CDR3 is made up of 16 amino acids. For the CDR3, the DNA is TGTGCCATCATACCCTCCGACAGGGTTTCAGGAAACACCATATATTTT. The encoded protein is CAIIPSDRVSGNTIYF.

Here the CDR3 reads CASSPPASGNTDTQYF. CDR3 nucleotides: TGTGCCAGCAGCCCCCCCGCTAGCGGGAACACAGATACGCAGTATTTT. The chain joins TRBV7-9 to TRBJ2-3; 9 bases match TRBD2. Germline CDR1 SEHNR, CDR2 FQNEAQ (reference sequence). Losses at the gene ends were 5 bases for V and 2 bases for J; bases not matched to a gene: 8. The CDR3 runs to 16 residues.

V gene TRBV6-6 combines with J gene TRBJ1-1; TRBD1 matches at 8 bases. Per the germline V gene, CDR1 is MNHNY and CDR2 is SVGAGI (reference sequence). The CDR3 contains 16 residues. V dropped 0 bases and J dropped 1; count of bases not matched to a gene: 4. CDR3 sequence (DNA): TGTGCCAGCAGTTACTCTTCCGACAGGGGGAACACTGAAGCTTTCTTT. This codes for CASSYSSDRGNTEAFF.

The DNA for the CDR3 is TGTGCCAGTAGTATAGACCCGATACCCGTCCTTTACAATGAGCAGTTCTTC. Translating it yields CASSIDPIPVLYNEQFF. The rearrangement uses TRBV19 and TRBJ2-1; D not certain. This CDR3 has 17 residues. CDR1 LNHDA and CDR2 SQIVND come from the germline V gene (reference sequence). Trimming removed 0 bases from V and 4 bases from J, with 16 bases in between.

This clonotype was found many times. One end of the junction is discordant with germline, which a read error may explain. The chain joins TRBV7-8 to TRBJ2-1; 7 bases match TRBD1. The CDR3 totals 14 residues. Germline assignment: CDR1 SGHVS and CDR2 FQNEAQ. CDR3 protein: CASSSGTEFNEQFF. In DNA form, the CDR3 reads TGTGCCAGCAGCTCCGGGACAGAGTTTAATGAGCAATTCTTC.

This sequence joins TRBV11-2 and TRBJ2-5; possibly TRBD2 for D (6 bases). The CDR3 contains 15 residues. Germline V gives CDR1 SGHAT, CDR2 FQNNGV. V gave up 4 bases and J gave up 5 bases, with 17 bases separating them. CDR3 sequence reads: CASSSAGRGEETQYF. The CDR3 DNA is TGTGCCAGCAGCTCTGCGGGACGAGGGGAGGAGACCCAGTACTTC.

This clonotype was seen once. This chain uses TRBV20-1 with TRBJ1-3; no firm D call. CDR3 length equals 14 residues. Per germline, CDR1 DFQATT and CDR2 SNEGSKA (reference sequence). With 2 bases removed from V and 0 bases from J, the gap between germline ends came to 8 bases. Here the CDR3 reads CSARTTYSGNTIYF. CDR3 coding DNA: TGCAGTGCTAGAACGACCTACTCTGGAAACACCATATATTTT.

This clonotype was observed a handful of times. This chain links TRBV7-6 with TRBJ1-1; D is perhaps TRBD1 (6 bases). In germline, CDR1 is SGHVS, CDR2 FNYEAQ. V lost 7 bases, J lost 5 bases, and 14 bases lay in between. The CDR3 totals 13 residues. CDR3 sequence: CASTEVGGTEAFF. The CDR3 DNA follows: TGTGCCAGCACCGAGGTAGGGGGAACTGAAGCTTTCTTT.

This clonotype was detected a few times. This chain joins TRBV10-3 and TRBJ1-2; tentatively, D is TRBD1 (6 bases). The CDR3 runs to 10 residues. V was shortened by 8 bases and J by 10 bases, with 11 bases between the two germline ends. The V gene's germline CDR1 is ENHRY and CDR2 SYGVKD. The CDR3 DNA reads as TGTGCCATCGGGGGCCCAGTCTACACCTTC. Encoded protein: CAIGGPVYTF.

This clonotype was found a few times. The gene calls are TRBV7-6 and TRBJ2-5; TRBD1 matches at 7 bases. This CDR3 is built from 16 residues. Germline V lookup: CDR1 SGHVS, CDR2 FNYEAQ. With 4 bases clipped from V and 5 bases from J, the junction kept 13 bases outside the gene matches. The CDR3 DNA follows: TGTGCCAGCAGCTGGGACAGAGGGGGTGAGCAGGAGACCCAGTACTTC. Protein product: CASSWDRGGEQETQYF.

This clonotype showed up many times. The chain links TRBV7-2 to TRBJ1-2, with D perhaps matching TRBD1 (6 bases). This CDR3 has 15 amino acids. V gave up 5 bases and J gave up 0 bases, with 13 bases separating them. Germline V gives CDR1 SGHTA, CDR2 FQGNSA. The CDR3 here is CASSHRDNSNYGYTF. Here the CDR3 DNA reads TGTGCCAGCAGCCATCGGGACAATTCTAACTATGGCTACACCTTC.

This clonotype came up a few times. This chain's CDR3 is CASKKQRNTEAFF. The CDR3 region has the DNA TGTGCCAGCAAAAAACAGAGAAACACTGAAGCTTTCTTT. This chain joins TRBV12-3 or TRBV12-4 and TRBJ1-1, with unresolved D. V dropped 7 bases and J dropped 2 bases, with 11 bases sitting between them. The CDR3 is 13 residues long.

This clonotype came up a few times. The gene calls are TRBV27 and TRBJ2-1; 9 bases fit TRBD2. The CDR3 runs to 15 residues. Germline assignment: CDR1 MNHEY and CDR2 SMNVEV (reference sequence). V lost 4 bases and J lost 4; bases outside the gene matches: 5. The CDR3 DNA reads TGTGCCAGCAGTTCGATTAGCGGGGGATACAATGAGCAGTTCTTC. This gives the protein CASSSISGGYNEQFF.

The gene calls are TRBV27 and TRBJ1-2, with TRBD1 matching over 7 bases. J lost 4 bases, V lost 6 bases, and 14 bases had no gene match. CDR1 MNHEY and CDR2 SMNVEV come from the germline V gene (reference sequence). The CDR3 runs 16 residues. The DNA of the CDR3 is TGTGCCAGCAGCCTCCTAGGGACAGCACTGATCTATGGCTACACCTTC. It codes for CASSLLGTALIYGYTF.

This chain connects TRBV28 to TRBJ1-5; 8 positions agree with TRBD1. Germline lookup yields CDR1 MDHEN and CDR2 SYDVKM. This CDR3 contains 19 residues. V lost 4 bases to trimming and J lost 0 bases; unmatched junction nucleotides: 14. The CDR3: CASSSRDRYSYFSNQPQHF. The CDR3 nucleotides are TGTGCCAGCAGTTCCCGGGACAGGTATTCTTATTTTAGCAATCAGCCCCAGCATTTT.